This T cell receptor beta chain is drawn from a study of T cells in women clearing cervical HPV infection. Across the study: Case blood drawn at lesion detection; control blood after infection cleared.

For this clone: Coverage ceases 3 residues before the CDR3 finishes, and the germline J gene fills in the end.

Trimming took off 5 bases at V and 6 bases at J, with 14 bases between the two ends. Looked up from germline, CDR1 is SEHNR and CDR2 is FQNEAQ (reference sequence). The CDR3 extends over 13 amino acids. Profiled with immunoSEQ multiplex PCR; TCRdb holds only in-frame clones, not every one. The sample's table shows some 37,000 clones. Sequencing was performed on blood buffy coat. The genes are TRBV7-9 and TRBJ2-7; a weak D match, TRBD1 (5 bases). This TCR was recovered from a woman between 18 and 70 years old with a cervical HPV16 infection that either progressed to CIN3+ or cleared (not recorded which). The CDR3 bases that were read are TGTGCCAGCAGCATTACCCAGGGCGCCGAG. Amino acid sequence: CASSITQGAE. The entire CDR3 sequence reads CASSITQGAEQYF.